This T cell receptor (beta chain) is drawn from a study of neoadjuvant anti-PD-1 for oral cavity cancer. The time point here: after neoadjuvant nivolumab, at surgical resection. The data were produced by immunoSEQ multiplex PCR, yet TCRdb's version contains in-frame clones alone and is incomplete. The table lists about 14,000 clones, about 71% of them singletons. This CDR3 has 14 amino acids. The V gene's germline CDR1 is SGHAT and CDR2 FQDESV (reference sequence). Trimming took off 1 base at V and 2 bases at J, with 8 bases between the two ends. The sample was PBMCs, taken after nivolumab (anti-PD-1) treatment. This receptor was obtained from a person between 40 and 80 years old with oral cavity squamous cell carcinoma. This rearrangement joins TRBV11-1 to TRBJ1-2, with D unresolved. CDR3 sequence reads: CASSLGQSNYGYTF. The CDR3 coding sequence is TGTGCCAGCAGCTTAGGGCAGTCCAACTATGGCTACACCTTC.